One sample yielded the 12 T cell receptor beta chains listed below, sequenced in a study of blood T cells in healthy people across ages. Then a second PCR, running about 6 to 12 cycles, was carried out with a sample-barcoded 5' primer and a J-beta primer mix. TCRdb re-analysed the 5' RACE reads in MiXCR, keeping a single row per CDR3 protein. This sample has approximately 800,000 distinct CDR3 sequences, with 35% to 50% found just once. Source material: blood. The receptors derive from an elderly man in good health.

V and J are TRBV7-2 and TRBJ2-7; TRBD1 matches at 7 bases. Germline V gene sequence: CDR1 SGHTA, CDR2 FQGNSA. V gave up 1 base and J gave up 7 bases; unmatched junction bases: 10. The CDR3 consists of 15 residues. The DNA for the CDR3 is TGTGCCAGCAGCTTAGGTCGACAGGGTAACAATGAGCAGTACTTC. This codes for CASSLGRQGNNEQYF.

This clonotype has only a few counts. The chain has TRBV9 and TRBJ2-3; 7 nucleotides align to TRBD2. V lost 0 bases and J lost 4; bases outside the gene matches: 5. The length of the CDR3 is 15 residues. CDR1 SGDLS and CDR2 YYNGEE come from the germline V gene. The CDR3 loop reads CASSVERGGADTQYF. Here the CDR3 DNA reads TGTGCCAGCAGCGTAGAGCGGGGCGGAGCAGATACGCAGTATTTT.

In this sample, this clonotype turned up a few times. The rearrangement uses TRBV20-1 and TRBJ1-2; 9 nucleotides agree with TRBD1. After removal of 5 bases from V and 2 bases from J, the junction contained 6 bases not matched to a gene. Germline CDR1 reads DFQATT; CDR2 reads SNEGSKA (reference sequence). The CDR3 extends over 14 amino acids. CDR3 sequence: CSASEGQGNYGYTF. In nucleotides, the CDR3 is TGCAGTGCTTCCGAGGGACAGGGAAACTATGGCTACACCTTC.

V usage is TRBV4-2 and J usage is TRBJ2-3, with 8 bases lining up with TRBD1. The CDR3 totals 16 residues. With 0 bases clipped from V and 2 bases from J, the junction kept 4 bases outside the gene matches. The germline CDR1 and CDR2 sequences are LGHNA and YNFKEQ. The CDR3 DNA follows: TGTGCCAGCAGCCAAGAGAGGACAGGGTACACAGATACGCAGTATTTT. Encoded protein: CASSQERTGYTDTQYF.

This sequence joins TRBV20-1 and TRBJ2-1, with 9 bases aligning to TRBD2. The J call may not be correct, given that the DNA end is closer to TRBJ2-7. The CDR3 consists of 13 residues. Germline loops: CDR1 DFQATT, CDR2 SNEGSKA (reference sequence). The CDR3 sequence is CSATSGTSNEQYF. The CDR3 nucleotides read TGCAGTGCTACCTCCGGGACTAGCAATGAGCAGTACTTC.

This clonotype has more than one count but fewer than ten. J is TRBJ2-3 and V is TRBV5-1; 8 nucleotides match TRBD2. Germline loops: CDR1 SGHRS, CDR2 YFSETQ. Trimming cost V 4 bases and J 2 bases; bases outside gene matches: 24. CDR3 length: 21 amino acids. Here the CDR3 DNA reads TGCGCCAGCAGCCCTCGGGACAATGACCTCCTAGCGGGTCCCCACACAGATACGCAGTATTTT. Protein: CASSPRDNDLLAGPHTDTQYF.

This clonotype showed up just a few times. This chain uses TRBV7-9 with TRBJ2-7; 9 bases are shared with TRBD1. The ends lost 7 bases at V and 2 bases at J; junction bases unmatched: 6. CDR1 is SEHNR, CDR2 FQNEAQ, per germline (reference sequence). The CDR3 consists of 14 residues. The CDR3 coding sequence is TGTGCCAGCACCACGACAGGGGGGACCTACGAGCAGTACTTC. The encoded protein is CASTTTGGTYEQYF. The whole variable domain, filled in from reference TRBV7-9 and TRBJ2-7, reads DTGVSQNPRHKITKRGQNVTFRCDPISEHNRLYWYRQTLGQGPEFLTYFQNEAQLEKSRLLSDRFSAERPKGSFSTLEIQRTEQGDSAMYLCASTTTGGTYEQYFGPGTRLTVT.

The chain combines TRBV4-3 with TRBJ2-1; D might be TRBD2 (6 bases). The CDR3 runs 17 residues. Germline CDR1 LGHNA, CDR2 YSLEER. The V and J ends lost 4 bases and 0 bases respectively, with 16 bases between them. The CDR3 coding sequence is TGCGCCAGCAGCCGACACAACGGGGGAAGCTCCTACAATGAGCAGTTCTTC. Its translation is CASSRHNGGSSYNEQFF.

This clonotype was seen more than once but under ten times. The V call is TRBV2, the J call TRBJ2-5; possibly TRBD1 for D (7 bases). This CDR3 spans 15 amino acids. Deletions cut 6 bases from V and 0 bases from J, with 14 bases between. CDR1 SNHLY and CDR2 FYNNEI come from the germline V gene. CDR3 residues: CASSQGGGNQETQYF. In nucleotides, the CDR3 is TGTGCCAGCAGCCAAGGGGGCGGGAACCAAGAGACCCAGTACTTC.

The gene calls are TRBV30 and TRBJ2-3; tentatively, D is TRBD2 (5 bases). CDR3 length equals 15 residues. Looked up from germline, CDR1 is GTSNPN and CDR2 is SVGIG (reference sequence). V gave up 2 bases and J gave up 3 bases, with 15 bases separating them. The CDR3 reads CAWSPSRRRTDTQYF. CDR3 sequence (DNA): TGTGCCTGGAGTCCCTCGAGGAGGAGGACAGATACGCAGTATTTT.

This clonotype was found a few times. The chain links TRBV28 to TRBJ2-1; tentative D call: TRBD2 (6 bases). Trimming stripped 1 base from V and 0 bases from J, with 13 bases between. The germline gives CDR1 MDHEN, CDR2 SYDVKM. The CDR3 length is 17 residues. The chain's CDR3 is CASSLSAGRFSYNEQFF. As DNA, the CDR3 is TGTGCCAGCAGTTTATCTGCAGGGAGGTTCTCCTACAATGAGCAGTTCTTC.

In DNA, the CDR3 is TGCAGCTTCGCCGGGCCTTCACTCAACGAGCAGTACTTC. Its protein is CSFAGPSLNEQYF. The rearrangement links TRBV29-1 to TRBJ2-7; unclear D gene. CDR3 length equals 13 residues. The V end lost 8 bases, the J end lost 5 bases, and 19 bases lay between the germline ends. Germline CDR1 reads SQVTM; CDR2 reads ANQGSEA.